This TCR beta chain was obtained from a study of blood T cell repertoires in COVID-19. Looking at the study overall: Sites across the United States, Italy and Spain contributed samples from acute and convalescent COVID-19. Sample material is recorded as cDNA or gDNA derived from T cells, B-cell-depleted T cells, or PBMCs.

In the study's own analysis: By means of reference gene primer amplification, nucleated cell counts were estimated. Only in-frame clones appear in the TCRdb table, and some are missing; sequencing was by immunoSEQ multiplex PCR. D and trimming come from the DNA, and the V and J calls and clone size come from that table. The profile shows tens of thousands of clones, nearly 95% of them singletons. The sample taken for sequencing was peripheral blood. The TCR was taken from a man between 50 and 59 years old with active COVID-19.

This CDR3 is CASSELSLGEYTQYF. The CDR3 nucleotides read TGTGCCAGCAGTGAATTGTCCCTCGGGGAATATACGCAGTATTTT. V gene TRBV25-1 combines with J gene TRBJ2-3, with D possibly being TRBD2 (5 bases). The V and J ends lost 1 base and 7 bases respectively, with 15 bases between them. This CDR3 has 15 residues. CDR1 is MGHDK and CDR2 is SYGVNS in the germline V gene.